Shown below are 14 T cell receptor beta chains from a single sample sequenced in a study of blood T cell repertoires in COVID-19. Clones were read by immunoSEQ multiplex PCR, and TCRdb kept only the in-frame ones, dropping some. The sample records more than 150,000 clones, roughly 82% being singletons. Sequencing input: PBMCs or T cells enriched from blood (not recorded which). These receptor sequences come from a man aged 35 to 55 who had recovered from COVID-19.

This clone was recorded a few times. The rearrangement uses TRBV30 and TRBJ1-5, with D possibly TRBD1 on 6 matching bases. The V end was cut by 0 bases, the J end by 5 bases, with 20 bases between. The CDR3 is 17 amino acids. CDR1 is GTSNPN and CDR2 is SVGIG in the germline V gene (reference sequence). The CDR3 coding sequence is TGTGCCTGGAGTGTAACAGGGTCTCATCATTCGGATCAGCCCCAGCATTTT. Translating gives CAWSVTGSHHSDQPQHF. Filled out from reference TRBV30 and TRBJ1-5, the complete variable domain reads SQTIHQWPATLVQPVGSPLSLECTVEGTSNPNLYWYRQAAGRGLQLLFYSVGIGQISSEVPQNLSASRPQDRQFILSSKKLLLSDSGFYLCAWSVTGSHHSDQPQHFGDGTRLSIL.

This clone showed up just once. This chain uses TRBV12-3 or TRBV12-4 with TRBJ1-5; D uncertain. This CDR3 region has 13 residues. V dropped 1 base and J dropped 7 bases, with 8 bases sitting between them. CDR3 nucleotides: TGTGCCAGCAGTTTAGACAGCCAGCAGCCCCAGCATTTT. Translated: CASSLDSQQPQHF.

This chain uses TRBV27 with TRBJ1-4; D may be TRBD1 (6 bases). V was shortened by 2 bases and J by 5 bases, with 15 bases between the two germline ends. The germline CDR1 and CDR2 sequences are MNHEY and SMNVEV (reference sequence). The CDR3 totals 16 residues. The CDR3 loop reads CASSLQNRVGNEKLFF. The CDR3 region has the DNA TGTGCCAGCAGTTTACAGAACAGGGTAGGAAATGAAAAACTGTTTTTT.

The CDR3 region is CASSAPGSYSGNTIYF. DNA of the CDR3: TGCGCCAGCAGCGCACCGGGATCCTACTCTGGAAACACCATATATTTT. The chain combines TRBV4-1 with TRBJ1-3; D gene uncertain. The CDR3 length is 16 residues. Trimming took 5 bases from V and 0 from J, leaving 14 bases between them. The germline gives CDR1 MGHRA, CDR2 YSYEKL.

The V gene is TRBV2, the J gene TRBJ1-1; the D is unclear. The germline gives CDR1 SNHLY, CDR2 FYNNEI. CDR3 length: 16 amino acids. Trimming shortened V by 6 bases and J by 5 bases, and 22 bases separated the two germline ends. The CDR3 protein is CASSPDIGAVWTEAFF. As DNA, the CDR3 is TGTGCCAGCAGCCCCGATATAGGAGCAGTGTGGACTGAAGCTTTCTTT. Combining the CDR3 with reference TRBV2 and TRBJ1-1 gives the whole variable domain EPEVTQTPSHQVTQMGQEVILRCVPISNHLYFYWYRQILGQKVEFLVSFYNNEISEKSEIFDDQFSVERPDGSNFTLKIRSTKLEDSAMYFCASSPDIGAVWTEAFFGQGTRLTVV.

The chain has TRBV7-2 and TRBJ1-5; a weak D match, TRBD1 (5 bases). V lost 7 bases and J lost 5, with 9 bases in between. The germline CDR1 and CDR2 sequences are SGHTA and FQGNSA. The CDR3 covers 12 residues. CDR3 sequence reads: CASKWGDQPQHF. DNA for the CDR3: TGTGCCAGCAAGTGGGGGGATCAGCCCCAGCATTTT.

This chain links TRBV21-1 with TRBJ2-1; the table's TRBD2 call for D was not verified on the DNA. TRBV21-1 is a documented pseudogene. The CDR3 has 16 amino acids. The CDR3 DNA reads as TGTGCCAGCAGCAAAACGGGAGGGGCAACCTACAATGAGCAGTTCTTC. Translating gives CASSKTGGATYNEQFF.

The chain has TRBV28 and TRBJ1-6, with 11 bases lining up with TRBD1. Germline V CDR1 and CDR2: MDHEN, SYDVKM. The length of the CDR3 is 14 residues. Trimming at V came to 11 bases and at J to 7 bases, leaving 7 bases not matched to a gene. The CDR3 spells CAASRTGGNSPLHF. CDR3 coding DNA: TGTGCCGCATCTAGGACAGGGGGCAATTCACCCCTCCACTTT.

The chain uses TRBV19 and TRBJ1-4; the D gene is possibly TRBD1 (6 bases). Germline V gene lookup returns CDR1 LNHDA and CDR2 SQIVND (reference sequence). The V end was cut by 7 bases, the J end by 0 bases, with 9 bases between. There are 14 residues in the CDR3. CDR3 sequence reads: CASTRGTTNEKLFF. In DNA, the CDR3 is TGTGCCAGTACAAGGGGGACAACTAATGAAAAACTGTTTTTT. The complete variable domain, with remaining parts taken from reference TRBV19 and TRBJ1-4, reads DGGITQSPKYLFRKEGQNVTLSCEQNLNHDAMYWYRQDPGQGLRLIYYSQIVNDFQKGDIAEGYSVSREKKESFPLTVTSAQKNPTAFYLCASTRGTTNEKLFFGSGTQLSVL.

The chain employs TRBV19 and TRBJ1-1; weak D call: TRBD1 (5 bases). CDR3 length equals 16 residues. Germline V gene data show CDR1 as LNHDA and CDR2 as SQIVND (reference sequence). The V gene lost 3 bases and the J gene lost 0 bases, with 14 bases spanning the gap. CDR3 residues: CASSIGQGGMNTEAFF. CDR3 DNA: TGTGCCAGTAGTATTGGGCAGGGAGGGATGAACACTGAAGCTTTCTTT.

This clone turned up a few times. V usage is TRBV27 and J usage is TRBJ1-2; D perhaps matches TRBD1 (6 bases). This CDR3 spans 12 amino acids. V was pared by 9 bases and J by 7 bases, with 15 bases between. Germline V gives CDR1 MNHEY, CDR2 SMNVEV (reference sequence). CDR3 region: CASSGQGFGYTF. CDR3 in DNA: TGTGCCAGTTCGGGGCAGGGGTTTGGCTACACCTTC.

The genes are TRBV28 and TRBJ2-4, with D maybe TRBD2 (6 bases). Trimming left V 9 bases short and J 7 bases short, with 13 bases between. Per the germline V gene, CDR1 is MDHEN and CDR2 is SYDVKM. The CDR3 runs 12 residues. The DNA of the CDR3 is TGTGCCAGTGGGACTTCGGGGAACATTCAGTACTTC. It specifies CASGTSGNIQYF.

The V gene is TRBV18, the J gene TRBJ1-1; D is ambiguous. V dropped 2 bases and J dropped 5 bases, with 15 bases sitting between them. The CDR3 totals 15 residues. Germline loops: CDR1 KGHSH, CDR2 LQKENI. The CDR3 loop is CASSPFSTGRTEAFF. CDR3 coding DNA: TGTGCCAGCTCACCATTTAGTACGGGTCGAACTGAAGCTTTCTTT. Full variable domain (remainder filled in from reference TRBV18 and TRBJ1-1): NAGVMQNPRHLVRRRGQEARLRCSPMKGHSHVYWYRQLPEEGLKFMVYLQKENIIDESGMPKERFSAEFPKEGPSILRIQQVVRGDSAAYFCASSPFSTGRTEAFFGQGTRLTVV.

This chain uses TRBV10-3 with TRBJ1-2; 7 bases align to TRBD1. This CDR3 is 14 amino acids long. Germline values: CDR1 ENHRY, CDR2 SYGVKD. The V and J ends lost 2 bases and 3 bases, in that order; junction bases with no gene match: 3. Here the CDR3 DNA reads TGTGCCATCAGTGAGCGACAGGGTGACTATGGCTACACCTTC. Translating it yields CAISERQGDYGYTF.